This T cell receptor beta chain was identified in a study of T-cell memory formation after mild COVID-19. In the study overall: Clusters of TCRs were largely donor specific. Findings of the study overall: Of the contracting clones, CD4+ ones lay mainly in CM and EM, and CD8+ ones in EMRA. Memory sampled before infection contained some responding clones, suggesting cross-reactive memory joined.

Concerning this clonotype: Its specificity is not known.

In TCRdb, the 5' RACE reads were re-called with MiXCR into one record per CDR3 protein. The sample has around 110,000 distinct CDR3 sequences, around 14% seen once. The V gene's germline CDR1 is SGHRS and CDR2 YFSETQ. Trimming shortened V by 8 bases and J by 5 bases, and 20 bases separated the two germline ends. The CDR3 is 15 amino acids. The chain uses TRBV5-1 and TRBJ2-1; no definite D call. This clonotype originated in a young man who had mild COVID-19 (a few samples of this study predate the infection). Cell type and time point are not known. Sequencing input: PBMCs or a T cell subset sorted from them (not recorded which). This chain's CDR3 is CASSAAVLTNNEQFF. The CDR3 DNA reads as TGCGCCAGTAGTGCGGCCGTCCTCACAAACAATGAGCAGTTCTTC.